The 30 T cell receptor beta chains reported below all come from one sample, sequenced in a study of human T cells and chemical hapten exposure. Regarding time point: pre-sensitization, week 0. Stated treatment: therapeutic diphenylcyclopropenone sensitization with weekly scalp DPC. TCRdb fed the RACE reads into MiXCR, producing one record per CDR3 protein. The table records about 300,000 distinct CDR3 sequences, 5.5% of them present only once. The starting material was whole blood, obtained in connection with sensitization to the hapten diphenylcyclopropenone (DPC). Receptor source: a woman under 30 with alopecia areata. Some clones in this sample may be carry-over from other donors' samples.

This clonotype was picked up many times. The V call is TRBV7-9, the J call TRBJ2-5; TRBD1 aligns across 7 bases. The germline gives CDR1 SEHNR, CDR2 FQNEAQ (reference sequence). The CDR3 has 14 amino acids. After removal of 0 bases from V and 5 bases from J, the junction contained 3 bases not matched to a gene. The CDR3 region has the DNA TGTGCCAGCAGCTTAGCAGGGGGCCGCGAGACCCAGTACTTC. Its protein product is CASSLAGGRETQYF.

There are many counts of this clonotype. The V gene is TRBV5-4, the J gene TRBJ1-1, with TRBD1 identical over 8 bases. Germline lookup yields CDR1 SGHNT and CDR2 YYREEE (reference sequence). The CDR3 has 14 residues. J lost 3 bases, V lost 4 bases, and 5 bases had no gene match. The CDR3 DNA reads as TGTGCCAGCAGCGGAGGGACAGGAGACACTGAAGCTTTCTTT. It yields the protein CASSGGTGDTEAFF.

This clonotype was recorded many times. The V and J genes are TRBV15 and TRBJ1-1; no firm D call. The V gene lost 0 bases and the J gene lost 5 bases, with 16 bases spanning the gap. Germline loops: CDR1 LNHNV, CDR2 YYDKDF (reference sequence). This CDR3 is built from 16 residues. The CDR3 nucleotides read TGTGCCACCAGCAGAGATAGGGAGAACGGGAGAACTGAAGCTTTCTTT. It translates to CATSRDRENGRTEAFF.

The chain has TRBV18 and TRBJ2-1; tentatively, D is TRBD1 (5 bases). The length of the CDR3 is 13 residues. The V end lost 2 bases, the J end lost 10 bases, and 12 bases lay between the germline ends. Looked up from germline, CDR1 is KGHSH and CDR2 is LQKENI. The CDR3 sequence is CASSPDRVAEQFF. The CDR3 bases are TGTGCCAGCTCACCAGACAGAGTAGCCGAGCAGTTCTTC.

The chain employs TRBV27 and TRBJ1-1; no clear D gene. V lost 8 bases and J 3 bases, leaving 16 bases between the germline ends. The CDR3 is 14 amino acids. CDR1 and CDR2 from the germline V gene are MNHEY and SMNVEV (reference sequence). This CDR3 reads CASSEGFWDTEAFF. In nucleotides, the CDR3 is TGTGCCAGCTCTGAGGGTTTTTGGGACACTGAAGCTTTCTTT.

The CDR3, as DNA: TGTGCCAGCAGTCCGACTAGCGGAGATACGCAGTATTTT. It specifies CASSPTSGDTQYF. V usage is TRBV27 and J usage is TRBJ2-3; 9 bases are a match to TRBD2. Per the germline V gene, CDR1 is MNHEY and CDR2 is SMNVEV (reference sequence). CDR3 size: 13 residues. J was trimmed by 5 bases and V by 5 bases; bases with no gene match: 2.

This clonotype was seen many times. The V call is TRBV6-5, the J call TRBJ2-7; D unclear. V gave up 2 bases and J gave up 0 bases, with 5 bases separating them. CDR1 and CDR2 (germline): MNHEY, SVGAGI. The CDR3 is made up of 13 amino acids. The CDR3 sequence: CASSYVSSYEQYF. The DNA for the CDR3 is TGTGCCAGCAGTTACGTCAGCTCCTACGAGCAGTACTTC.

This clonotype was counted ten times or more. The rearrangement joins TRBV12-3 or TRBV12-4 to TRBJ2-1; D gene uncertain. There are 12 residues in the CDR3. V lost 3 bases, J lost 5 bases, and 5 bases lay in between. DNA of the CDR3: TGTGCCAGCAGTTTGATGGACAATGAGCAGTTCTTC. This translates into CASSLMDNEQFF.

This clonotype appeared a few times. CDR3 sequence reads: CASRRSGGQEKLFF. DNA of the CDR3: TGTGCCAGCCGCCGATCGGGCGGGCAGGAAAAACTGTTTTTT. The J gene is TRBJ1-4, the V gene TRBV12-3 or TRBV12-4; no definite D call. The CDR3 runs to 14 residues. V lost 8 bases and J lost 8, with 18 bases in between.

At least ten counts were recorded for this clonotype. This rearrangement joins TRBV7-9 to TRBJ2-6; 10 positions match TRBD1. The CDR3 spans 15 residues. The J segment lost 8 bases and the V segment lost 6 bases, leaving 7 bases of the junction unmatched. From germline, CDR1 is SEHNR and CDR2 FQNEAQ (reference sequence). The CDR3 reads CASRRGTGETNVLTF. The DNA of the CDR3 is TGTGCCAGCAGGAGGGGGACAGGGGAAACCAACGTCCTGACTTTC.

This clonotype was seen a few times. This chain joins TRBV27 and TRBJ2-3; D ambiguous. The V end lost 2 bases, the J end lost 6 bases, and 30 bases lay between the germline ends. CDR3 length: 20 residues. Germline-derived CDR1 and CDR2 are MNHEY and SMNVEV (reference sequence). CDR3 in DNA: TGTGCCAGCAGTTTAGGCAGATTCGGTCTCCCGAACCGCCAGGCGGATACGCAGTATTTT. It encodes CASSLGRFGLPNRQADTQYF.

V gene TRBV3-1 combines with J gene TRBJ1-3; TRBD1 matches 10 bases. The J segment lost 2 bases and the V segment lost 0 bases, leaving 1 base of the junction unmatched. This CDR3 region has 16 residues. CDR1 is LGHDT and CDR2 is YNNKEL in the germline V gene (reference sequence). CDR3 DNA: TGTGCCAGCAGCCAAGAAGGGACAGGGGCTGGAAACACCATATATTTT. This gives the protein CASSQEGTGAGNTIYF.

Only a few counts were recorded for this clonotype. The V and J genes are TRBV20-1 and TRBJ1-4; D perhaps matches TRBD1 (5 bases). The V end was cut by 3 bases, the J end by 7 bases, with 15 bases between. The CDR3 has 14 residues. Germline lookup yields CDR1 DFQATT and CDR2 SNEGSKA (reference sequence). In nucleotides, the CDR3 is TGCAGTGCTAGCGGAGCGGGGGAGAGTGAAAAACTGTTTTTT. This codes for CSASGAGESEKLFF.

The CDR3 reads CSASPGTSDPDTQYF. CDR3 DNA: TGCAGTGCTAGTCCCGGGACTAGCGACCCAGATACGCAGTATTTT. The chain couples TRBV20-1 to TRBJ2-3; TRBD2 aligns across 10 bases. CDR3 length: 15 residues. The germline V gene encodes CDR1 DFQATT and CDR2 SNEGSKA (reference sequence). V gave up 3 bases and J gave up 4 bases; unmatched junction bases: 7.

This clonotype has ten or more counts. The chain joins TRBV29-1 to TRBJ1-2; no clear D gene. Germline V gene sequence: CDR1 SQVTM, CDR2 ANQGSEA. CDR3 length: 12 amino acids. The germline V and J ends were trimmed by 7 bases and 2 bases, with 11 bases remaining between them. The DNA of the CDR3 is TGCAGCGCCAGGTCCTTAAACTATGGCTACACCTTC. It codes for CSARSLNYGYTF.

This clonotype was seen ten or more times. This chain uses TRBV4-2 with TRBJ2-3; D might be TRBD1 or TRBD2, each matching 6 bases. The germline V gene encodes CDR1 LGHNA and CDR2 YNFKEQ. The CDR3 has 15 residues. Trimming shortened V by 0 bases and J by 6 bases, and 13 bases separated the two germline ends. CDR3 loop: CASSQDGPGADTQYF. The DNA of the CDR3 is TGTGCCAGCAGCCAAGATGGTCCGGGGGCGGATACGCAGTATTTT.

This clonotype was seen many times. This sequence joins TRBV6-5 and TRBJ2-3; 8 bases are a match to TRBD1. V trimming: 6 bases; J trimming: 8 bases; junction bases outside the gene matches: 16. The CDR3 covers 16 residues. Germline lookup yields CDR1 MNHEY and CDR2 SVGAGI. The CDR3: CASSLAGGVTGSTQYF. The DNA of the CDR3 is TGTGCCAGCAGCCTAGCAGGGGGCGTCACAGGGAGTACGCAGTATTTT.

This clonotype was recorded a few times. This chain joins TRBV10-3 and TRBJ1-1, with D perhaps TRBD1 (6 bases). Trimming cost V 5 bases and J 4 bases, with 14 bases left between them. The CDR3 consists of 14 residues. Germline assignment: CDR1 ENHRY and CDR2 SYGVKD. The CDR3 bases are TGTGCCATCAGTCATGGGGGCGGCACCACTGAAGCTTTCTTT. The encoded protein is CAISHGGGTTEAFF.

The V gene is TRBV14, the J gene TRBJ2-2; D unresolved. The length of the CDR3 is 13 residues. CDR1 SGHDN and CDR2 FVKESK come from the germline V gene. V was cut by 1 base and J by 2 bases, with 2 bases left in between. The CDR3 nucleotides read TGTGCCAGCAGCCAAGTTAACACCGGGGAGCTGTTTTTT. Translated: CASSQVNTGELFF. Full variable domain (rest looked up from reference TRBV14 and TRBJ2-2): EAGVTQFPSHSVIEKGQTVTLRCDPISGHDNLYWYRRVMGKEIKFLLHFVKESKQDESGMPNNRFLAERTGGTYSTLKVQPAELEDSGVYFCASSQVNTGELFFGEGSRLTVL.

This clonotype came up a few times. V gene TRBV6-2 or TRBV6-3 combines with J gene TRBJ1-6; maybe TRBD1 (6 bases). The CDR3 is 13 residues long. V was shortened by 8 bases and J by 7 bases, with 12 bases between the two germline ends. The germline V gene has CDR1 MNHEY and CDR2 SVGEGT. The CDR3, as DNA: TGTGCCAGCGGAGGACAGCCCAATTCACCCCTCCACTTT. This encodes CASGGQPNSPLHF.

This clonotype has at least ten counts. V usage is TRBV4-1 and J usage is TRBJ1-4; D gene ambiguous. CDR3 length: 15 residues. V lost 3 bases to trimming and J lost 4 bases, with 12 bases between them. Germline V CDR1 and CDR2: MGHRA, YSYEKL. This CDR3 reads CASSQRAGGNEKLFF. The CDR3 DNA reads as TGCGCCAGCAGCCAGAGGGCAGGTGGTAATGAAAAACTGTTTTTT.

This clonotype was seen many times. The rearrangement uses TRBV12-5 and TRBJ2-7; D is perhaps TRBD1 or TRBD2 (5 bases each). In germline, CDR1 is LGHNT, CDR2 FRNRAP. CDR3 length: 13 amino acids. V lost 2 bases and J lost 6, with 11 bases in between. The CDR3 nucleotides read TGTGCTAGTGGTTTGCCCCGGGGCCTCGAGCAGTACTTC. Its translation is CASGLPRGLEQYF.

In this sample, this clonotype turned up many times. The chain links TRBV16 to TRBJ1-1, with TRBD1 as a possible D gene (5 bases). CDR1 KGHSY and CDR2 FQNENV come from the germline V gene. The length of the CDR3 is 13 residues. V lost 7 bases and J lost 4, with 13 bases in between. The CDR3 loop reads CASNPTAGTEAFF. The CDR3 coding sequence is TGTGCCAGCAACCCGACAGCTGGCACTGAAGCTTTCTTT.

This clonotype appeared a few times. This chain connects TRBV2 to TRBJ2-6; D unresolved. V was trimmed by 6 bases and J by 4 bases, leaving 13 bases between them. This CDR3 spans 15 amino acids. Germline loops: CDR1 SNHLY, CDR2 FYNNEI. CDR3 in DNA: TGTGCCAGCAGCGAACGACCGAGAGGGGCCAACGTCCTGACTTTC. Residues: CASSERPRGANVLTF. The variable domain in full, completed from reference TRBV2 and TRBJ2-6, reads EPEVTQTPSHQVTQMGQEVILRCVPISNHLYFYWYRQILGQKVEFLVSFYNNEISEKSEIFDDQFSVERPDGSNFTLKIRSTKLEDSAMYFCASSERPRGANVLTFGAGSRLTVL.

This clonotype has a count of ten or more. The CDR3 sequence is CASAGPRRGTQYF. In nucleotides, the CDR3 is TGTGCCAGCGCAGGGCCCCGTCGTGGTACGCAGTATTTT. This chain connects TRBV28 to TRBJ2-3; possible D gene TRBD1, 5 bases. Per germline, CDR1 MDHEN and CDR2 SYDVKM. This CDR3 spans 13 amino acids. The germline V and J ends were trimmed by 8 bases and 8 bases, with 17 bases remaining between them.

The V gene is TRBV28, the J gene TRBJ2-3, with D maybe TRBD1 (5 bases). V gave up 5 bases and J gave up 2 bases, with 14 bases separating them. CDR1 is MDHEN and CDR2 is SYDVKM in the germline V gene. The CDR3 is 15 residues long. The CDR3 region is CASSVDQGFTDTQYF. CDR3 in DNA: TGTGCCAGCAGTGTCGACCAGGGTTTCACAGATACGCAGTATTTT. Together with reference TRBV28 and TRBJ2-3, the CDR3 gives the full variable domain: DVKVTQSSRYLVKRTGEKVFLECVQDMDHENMFWYRQDPGLGLRLIYFSYDVKMKEKGDIPEGYSVSREKKERFSLILESASTNQTSMYLCASSVDQGFTDTQYFGPGTRLTVL.

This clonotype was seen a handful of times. This CDR3 reads CATSRDRANYGYTF. In DNA, the CDR3 is TGTGCCACCAGCAGAGATCGAGCTAACTATGGCTACACCTTC. The chain has TRBV15 and TRBJ1-2; D not certain. Per the germline V gene, CDR1 is LNHNV and CDR2 is YYDKDF (reference sequence). The CDR3 loop spans 14 amino acids. V dropped 0 bases and J dropped 0 bases, with 5 bases sitting between them.

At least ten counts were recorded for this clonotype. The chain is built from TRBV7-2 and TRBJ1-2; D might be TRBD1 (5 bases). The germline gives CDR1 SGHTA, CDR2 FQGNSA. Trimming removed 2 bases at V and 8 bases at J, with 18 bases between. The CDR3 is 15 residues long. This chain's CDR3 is CASSLFILGGDGYTF. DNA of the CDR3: TGTGCCAGCAGCTTATTCATTTTAGGAGGGGACGGCTACACCTTC. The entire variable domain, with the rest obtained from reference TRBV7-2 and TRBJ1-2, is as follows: GAGVSQSPSNKVTEKGKDVELRCDPISGHTALYWYRQSLGQGLEFLIYFQGNSAPDKSGLPSDRFSAERTGGSVSTLTIQRTQQEDSAVYLCASSLFILGGDGYTFGSGTRLTVV.

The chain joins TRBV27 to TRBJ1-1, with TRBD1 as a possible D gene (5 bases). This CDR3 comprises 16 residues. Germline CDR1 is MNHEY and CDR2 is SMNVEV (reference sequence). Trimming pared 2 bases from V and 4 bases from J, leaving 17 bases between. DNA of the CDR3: TGTGCCAGCAGTTTAGCCCCTTCTGGGGGGGGCACTGAAGCTTTCTTT. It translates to CASSLAPSGGGTEAFF.

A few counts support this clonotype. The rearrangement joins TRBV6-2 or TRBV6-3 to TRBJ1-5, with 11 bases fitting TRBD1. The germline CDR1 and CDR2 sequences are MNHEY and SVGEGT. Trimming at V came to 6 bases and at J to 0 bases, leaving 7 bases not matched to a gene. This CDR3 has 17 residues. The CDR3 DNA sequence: TGTGCCAGCAGCGGACAGGGGGCGAGTCATAGCAATCAGCCCCAGCATTTT. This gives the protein CASSGQGASHSNQPQHF.